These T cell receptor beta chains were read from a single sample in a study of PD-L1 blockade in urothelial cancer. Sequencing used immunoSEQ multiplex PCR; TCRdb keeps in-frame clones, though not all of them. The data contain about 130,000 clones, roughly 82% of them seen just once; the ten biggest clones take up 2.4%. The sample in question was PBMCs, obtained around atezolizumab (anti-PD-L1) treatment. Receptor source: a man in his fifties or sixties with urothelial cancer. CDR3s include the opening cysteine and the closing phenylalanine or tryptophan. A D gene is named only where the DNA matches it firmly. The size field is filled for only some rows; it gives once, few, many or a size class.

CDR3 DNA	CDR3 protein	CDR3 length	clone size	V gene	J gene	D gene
TGTGCCAGCAGTCGACAGGGGCTTTTAGCTGAAGCTTTCTTT	CASSRQGLLAEAFF	14	NA	TRBV2	TRBJ1-1	TRBD1
TGTGCCAGCAGTGAAGCTTCGGTTGGTATGAACACTGAAGCTTTCTTT	CASSEASVGMNTEAFF	16	once	TRBV6-1	TRBJ1-1	NA
TGTGCCAGCAGCTTAGGTTCTAGCGGAGACGCCTACAATGAGCAGTTCTTC	CASSLGSSGDAYNEQFF	17	NA	TRBV7-8	TRBJ2-1	TRBD2
TGTGCCAGTACACTCGGTCGGGTGTCAAACACTGAAGCTTTCTTT	CASTLGRVSNTEAFF	15	NA	TRBV19	TRBJ1-1	NA
TGTGCCAGCAGCTCGACTAGCGGGTTATCAGATACGCAGTATTTT	CASSSTSGLSDTQYF	15	NA	TRBV7-2	TRBJ2-3	TRBD2
TGTGCCAGCAGCCCACCGGGACTAGCGGGGGGCTCCTACGAGCAGTACTTC	CASSPPGLAGGSYEQYF	17	once	TRBV7-2	TRBJ2-7	TRBD2
TGTGCCAGCAGCGTCGGGACTAGCAATGACGAGCAGTACTTC	CASSVGTSNDEQYF	14	NA	TRBV9	TRBJ2-7	TRBD2
TGTGCCAGCAGCTGGGGGGGACCCGCCACAGATACGCAGTATTTT	CASSWGGPATDTQYF	15	NA	TRBV5-5	TRBJ2-3	TRBD2
TGTGCCAGTAGTATAGGAGCGGGAGTTCCCGAGCAGTACTTC	CASSIGAGVPEQYF	14	NA	TRBV19	TRBJ2-7	TRBD2
TGTGCCTGGAGTGTACGAGGGGGGGCCCCAGATACGCAGTATTTT	CAWSVRGGAPDTQYF	15	NA	TRBV30	TRBJ2-3	NA
TGTGCCAGCAGCTTAAAGGCGGGGCAAGAGACCCAGTACTTC	CASSLKAGQETQYF	14	NA	TRBV7-2	TRBJ2-5	NA
TGTGCCAGCAGCTTAGCCCCGGGTCCCGGGGAGCTGTTTTTT	CASSLAPGPGELFF	14	NA	TRBV7-2	TRBJ2-2	NA
TGTGCCAGCAGCACCTACAGAGCAACTAATGAAAAACTGTTTTTT	CASSTYRATNEKLFF	15	NA	TRBV21-1	TRBJ1-4	NA
TGTGCCAGCTTGGGCAGGGGTTCTACTGGAGCCAACGTCCTGACTTTC	CASLGRGSTGANVLTF	16	NA	TRBV28	TRBJ2-6	NA
TGTGCCAGCAGTTGGAACGGGAGGGTTCCCTACGAGCAGTACTTC	CASSWNGRVPYEQYF	15	NA	TRBV28	TRBJ2-7	TRBD2
TGTGTCCTTAGCGGGCCGACTAGCACAGATACGCAGTATTTT	CVLSGPTSTDTQYF	14	NA	TRBV30	TRBJ2-3	TRBD2
TGCGCCAGCAGCTTTAGACAGGGATCTGAAAAACTGTTTTTT	CASSFRQGSEKLFF	14	NA	TRBV5-1	TRBJ1-4	TRBD1
TGTGCCAGCAGCCGCGGGACGGTTAGCACAGATACGCAGTATTTT	CASSRGTVSTDTQYF	15	NA	TRBV6-5	TRBJ2-3	NA
TGTGCCAGCAGCCGATGGACAGGGAGCTTCCCAACTGAAGCTTTCTTT	CASSRWTGSFPTEAFF	16	NA	TRBV7-9	TRBJ1-1	TRBD1
TGCGCCAGCAGCACCCAGGGGGCGCATTACAATGAGCAGTTCTTC	CASSTQGAHYNEQFF	15	NA	TRBV5-1	TRBJ2-1	TRBD1
TGTGCCAGCACCTCGAACCGGGGGGGCAATCAGCCCCAGCATTTT	CASTSNRGGNQPQHF	15	NA	TRBV6-1	TRBJ1-5	NA
TGTGCCAGCGGCCTAGCAAGCGGGTCGGGCAATGAGCAGTTCTTC	CASGLASGSGNEQFF	15	few	TRBV7-2	TRBJ2-1	NA
TGTGCCAGCACATGGCTGGATGAGCAGTTCTTC	CASTWLDEQFF	11	NA	TRBV6-1	TRBJ2-1	NA
TGTGCCAGTACGGACAGGGCCACTGAAGCTTTCTTT	CASTDRATEAFF	12	many	TRBV18	TRBJ1-1	TRBD1
TGTGCCAGCAGCTCGTTAGCGGGCAGGGGAGATGAAAAACTGTTTTTT	CASSSLAGRGDEKLFF	16	NA	TRBV7-2	TRBJ1-4	NA